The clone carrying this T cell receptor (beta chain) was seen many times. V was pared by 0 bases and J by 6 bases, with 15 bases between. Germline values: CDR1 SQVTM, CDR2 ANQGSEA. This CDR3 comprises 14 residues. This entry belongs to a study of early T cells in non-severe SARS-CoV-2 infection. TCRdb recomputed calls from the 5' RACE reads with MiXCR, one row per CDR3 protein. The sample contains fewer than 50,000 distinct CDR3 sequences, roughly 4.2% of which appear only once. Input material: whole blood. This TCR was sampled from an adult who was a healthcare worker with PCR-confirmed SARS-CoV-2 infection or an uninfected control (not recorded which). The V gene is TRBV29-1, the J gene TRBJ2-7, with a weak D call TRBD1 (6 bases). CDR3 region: CSVEDWGRGSEQYF. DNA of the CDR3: TGCAGCGTTGAAGATTGGGGCAGGGGAAGCGAGCAGTACTTC.